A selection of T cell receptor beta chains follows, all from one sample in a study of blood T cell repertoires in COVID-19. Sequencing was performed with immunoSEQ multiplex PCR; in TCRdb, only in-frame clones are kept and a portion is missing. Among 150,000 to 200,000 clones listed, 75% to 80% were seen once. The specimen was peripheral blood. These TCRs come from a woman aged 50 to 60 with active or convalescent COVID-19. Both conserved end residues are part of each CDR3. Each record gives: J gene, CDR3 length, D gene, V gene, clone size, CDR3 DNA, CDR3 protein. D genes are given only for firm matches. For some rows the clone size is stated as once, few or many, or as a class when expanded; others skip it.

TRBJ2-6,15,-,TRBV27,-,TGTGCCAGCAGCCTCCGGGGCTCTGGGGCCAACGTCCTGACTTTC,CASSLRGSGANVLTF
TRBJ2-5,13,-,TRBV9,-,TGTGCCAGCAGCGTAGGGGAGTTAGAGACCCAGTACTTC,CASSVGELETQYF
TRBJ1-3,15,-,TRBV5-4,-,TGTGCCAGCAGCTTGGATGGCAGGGCTGGAAACACCATATATTTT,CASSLDGRAGNTIYF
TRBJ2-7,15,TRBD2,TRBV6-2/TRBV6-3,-,TGTGCCAGCAGTTCGTTGCTAGCGGGGACCTACGAGCAGTACTTC,CASSSLLAGTYEQYF
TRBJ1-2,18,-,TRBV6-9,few,TGTGCCAGCAGCCCACAACAGGATCCCGACAAAACAAACTATGGCTACACCTTC,CASSPQQDPDKTNYGYTF
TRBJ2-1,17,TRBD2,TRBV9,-,TGTGCCAGCAGCCCGAGGGGTAGCGGGAGAGTTTACAATGAGCAGTTCTTC,CASSPRGSGRVYNEQFF
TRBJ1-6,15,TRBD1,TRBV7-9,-,TGTGCCAGCAGGGACAGGACAGGGTCGCATTCACCCCTCCACTTT,CASRDRTGSHSPLHF
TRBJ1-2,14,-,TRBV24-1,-,TGTGCCACCAGTGATCCCCAACAGGTCTATGGCTACACCTTC,CATSDPQQVYGYTF
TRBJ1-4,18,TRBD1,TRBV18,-,TGTGCCAGCTCACCAGGTGGGACAGGGGACGGAAGTAGAGAAAAACTGTTTTTT,CASSPGGTGDGSREKLFF
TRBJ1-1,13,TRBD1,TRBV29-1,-,TGCAGCGTTCGACAGGGGATGAACACTGAAGCTTTCTTT,CSVRQGMNTEAFF
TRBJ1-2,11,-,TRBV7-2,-,TGTGCCAGCAGCGCGGGATTTTCTTACACCTTC,CASSAGFSYTF
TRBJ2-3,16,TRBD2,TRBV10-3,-,TGTGCCATCAGGCCTGCGAGCGGGAGTGGCGCAGATACGCAGTATTTT,CAIRPASGSGADTQYF
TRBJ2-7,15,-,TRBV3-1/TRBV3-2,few,TGTGCCAGCAGCCGGATACAGGGAGCCGCTGGTAAGCAGTACTTC,CASSRIQGAAGKQYF
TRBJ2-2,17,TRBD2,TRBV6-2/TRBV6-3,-,TGTGCCAGCAGTTACCAGGGACTAGCGGGGCTCTCCGGGGAGCTGTTTTTT,CASSYQGLAGLSGELFF
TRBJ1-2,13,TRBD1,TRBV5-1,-,TGCGCCAGCAGCTGGCGACAGGGTGGAGGCTACACCTTC,CASSWRQGGGYTF
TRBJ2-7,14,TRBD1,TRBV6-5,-,TGTGCCAGCAGGACTAACAGGGGGCCAAACGAGCAGTACTTC,CASRTNRGPNEQYF
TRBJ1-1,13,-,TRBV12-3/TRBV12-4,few,TGTGCCAGCAGTTCCCTCCGGGGGGCTGTAGCTTTCTTT,CASSSLRGAVAFF
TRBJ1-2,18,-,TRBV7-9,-,TGTGCCAGCAGCTTAGTCCCCCAGGCGGGCATTCGGCATTATGGCTACACCTTC,CASSLVPQAGIRHYGYTF
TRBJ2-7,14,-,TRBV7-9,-,TGTGCCAGCAGCTTAAGGGCAGGGGCATACGAGCAGTACTTC,CASSLRAGAYEQYF
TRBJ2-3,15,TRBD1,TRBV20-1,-,TGCAGTGCTAGTAACCAGGGGGCCGGCACAGATACGCAGTATTTT,CSASNQGAGTDTQYF
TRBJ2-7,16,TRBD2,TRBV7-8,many,TGTGCCAGCAGCTTAGCGACCAGCGGGGCCCGCGGCGAGCAGTACTTC,CASSLATSGARGEQYF
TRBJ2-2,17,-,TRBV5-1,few,TGCGCCAGCAGCTTGGCCGTGACTCCTACGAACACCGGGGAGCTGTTTTTT,CASSLAVTPTNTGELFF
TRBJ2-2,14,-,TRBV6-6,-,TGTGCCAGCAGGCAAACAGGGACCACCGGGGAGCTGTTTTTT,CASRQTGTTGELFF
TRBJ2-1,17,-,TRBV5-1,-,TGCGCCAGCAGCTTAGAAGGGCCAGGGGGGACTTACAATGAGCAGTTCTTC,CASSLEGPGGTYNEQFF
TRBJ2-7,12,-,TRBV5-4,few,TGTGCCAGCAGCGAGACCCGGGGGGAGCAGTACTTC,CASSETRGEQYF
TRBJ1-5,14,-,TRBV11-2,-,TGTGCCAGCAGCCTCCCCCGGGTAAATCAGCCCCAGCATTTT,CASSLPRVNQPQHF
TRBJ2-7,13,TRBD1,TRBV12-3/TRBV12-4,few,TGTGCCAGCACATCTCCAGGGGGACGGGAGCAGTACTTC,CASTSPGGREQYF
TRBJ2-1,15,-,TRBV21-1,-,TGTGCCAGCAGCAGCACCGGGACAGGGGACAATGAGCAGTTCTTC,CASSSTGTGDNEQFF
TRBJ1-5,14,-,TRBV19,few,TGTGCCAGTAGCCAAACAGCCAGCAATCAGCCCCAGCATTTT,CASSQTASNQPQHF
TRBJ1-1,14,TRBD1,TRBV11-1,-,TGTGCCAGCAGCCGGGACAGGGGAAAAAATGAAGCTTTCTTT,CASSRDRGKNEAFF
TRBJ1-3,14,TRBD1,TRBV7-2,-,TGTGCCAGCAGCCAAGGACAGGGGAGAAACACCATATATTTT,CASSQGQGRNTIYF
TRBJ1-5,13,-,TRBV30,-,TGTGCCTGGAGTGTAGGGGGGGATCAGCCCCAGCATTTT,CAWSVGGDQPQHF
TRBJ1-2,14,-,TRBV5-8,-,TGTGCCAGCAGCCGGGTCGGGGGTGGCTATGGCTACACCTTC,CASSRVGGGYGYTF
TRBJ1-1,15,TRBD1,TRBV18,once,TGTGCCAGCTCCTCGGGGACAGGGCAGAACACTGAAGCTTTCTTT,CASSSGTGQNTEAFF
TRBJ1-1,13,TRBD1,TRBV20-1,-,TGCAGTGCTAGTTGGGACAGGGAAACTGAAGCTTTCTTT,CSASWDRETEAFF
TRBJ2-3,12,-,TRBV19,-,TGTGCCAGTAGTATGCGAGGTGATACGCAGTATTTT,CASSMRGDTQYF
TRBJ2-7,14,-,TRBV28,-,TGTGCCAGCAGTTTTCAGGGGCGACGGTACGAGCAGTACTTC,CASSFQGRRYEQYF
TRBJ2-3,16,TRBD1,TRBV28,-,TGTGCCAGCAGTATCCCCGGGACAGCTAGCACAGATACGCAGTATTTT,CASSIPGTASTDTQYF
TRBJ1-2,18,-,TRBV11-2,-,TGTGCCAGCAGCTTAGACCCCCCCGGGGGGGCGGGTAACTATGGCTACACCTTC,CASSLDPPGGAGNYGYTF
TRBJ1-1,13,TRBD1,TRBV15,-,TGTGCCACCAGCAGAGGACAGGGGTTTGAAGCTTTCTTT,CATSRGQGFEAFF
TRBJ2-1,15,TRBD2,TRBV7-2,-,TGTGCCAGCAGCCCCCCGCGCGGGGGGAACAATGAGCAGTTCTTC,CASSPPRGGNNEQFF
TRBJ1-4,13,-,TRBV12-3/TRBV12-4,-,TGTGCCAGCAGCGGGCCGGGGGGTGAAAAACTGTTTTTT,CASSGPGGEKLFF
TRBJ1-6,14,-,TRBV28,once,TGTGCCAGCAGTCCGATCCGTGAGACGGTGGCGGTCCACTTT,CASSPIRETVAVHF